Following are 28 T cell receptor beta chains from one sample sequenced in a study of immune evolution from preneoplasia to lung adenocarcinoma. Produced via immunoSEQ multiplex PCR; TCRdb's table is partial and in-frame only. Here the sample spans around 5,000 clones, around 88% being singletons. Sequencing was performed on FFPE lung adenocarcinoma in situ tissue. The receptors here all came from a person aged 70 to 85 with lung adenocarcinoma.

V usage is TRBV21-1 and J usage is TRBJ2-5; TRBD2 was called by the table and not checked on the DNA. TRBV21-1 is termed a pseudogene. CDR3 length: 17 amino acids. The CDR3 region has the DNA TGTGCCAGCAGCAAAGCGGTCTTACTAGCGTTCCAAGAGACCCAGTACTTC. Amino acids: CASSKAVLLAFQETQYF.

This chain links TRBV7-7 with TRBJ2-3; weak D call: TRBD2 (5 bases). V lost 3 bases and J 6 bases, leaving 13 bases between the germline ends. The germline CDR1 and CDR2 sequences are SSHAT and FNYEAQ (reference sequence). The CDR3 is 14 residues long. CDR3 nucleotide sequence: TGTGCCAGCAGCTTGGGAGAGGGCCGTGATACGCAGTATTTT. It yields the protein CASSLGEGRDTQYF.

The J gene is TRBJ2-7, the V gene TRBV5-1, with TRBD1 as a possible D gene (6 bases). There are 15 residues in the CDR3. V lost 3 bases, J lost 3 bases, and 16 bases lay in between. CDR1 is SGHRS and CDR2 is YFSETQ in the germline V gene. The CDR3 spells CASSSAGTRSYEQYF. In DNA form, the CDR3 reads TGCGCCAGCAGCTCCGCCGGGACACGGAGCTACGAGCAGTACTTC.

The CDR3 nucleotides are TGTGCCAGCCAGGGGATTAGCGGGAGGGACAATGAGCAGTTCTTC. Its protein product is CASQGISGRDNEQFF. This chain joins TRBV7-9 and TRBJ2-1; 11 bases are shared with TRBD2. V lost 8 bases to trimming and J lost 5 bases; unmatched junction nucleotides: 8. Germline CDR1 and CDR2: SEHNR and FQNEAQ (reference sequence). This CDR3 has 15 residues.

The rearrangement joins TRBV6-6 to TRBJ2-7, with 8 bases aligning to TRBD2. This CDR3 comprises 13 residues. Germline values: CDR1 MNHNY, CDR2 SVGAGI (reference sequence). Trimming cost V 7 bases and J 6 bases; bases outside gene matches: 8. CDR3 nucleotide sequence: TGTGCCAGCACCAAACTGGCGGGGGGCGAGCAGTACTTC. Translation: CASTKLAGGEQYF.

The DNA of the CDR3 is TGTGCCAGCAGCCTAGACTCAACTAATGAGCAGTTCTTC. Encoded protein: CASSLDSTNEQFF. This rearrangement joins TRBV6-6 to TRBJ2-1; no reliable D call. This CDR3 has 13 residues. Germline V gene data show CDR1 as MNHNY and CDR2 as SVGAGI (reference sequence). Trimming pared 6 bases from V and 7 bases from J, leaving 13 bases between.

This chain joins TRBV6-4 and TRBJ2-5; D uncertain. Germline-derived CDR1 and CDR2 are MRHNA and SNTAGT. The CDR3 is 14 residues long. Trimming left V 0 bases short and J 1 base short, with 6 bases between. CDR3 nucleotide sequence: TGTGCCAGCAGTGACTCACGGACCCAAGAGACCCAGTACTTC. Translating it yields CASSDSRTQETQYF.

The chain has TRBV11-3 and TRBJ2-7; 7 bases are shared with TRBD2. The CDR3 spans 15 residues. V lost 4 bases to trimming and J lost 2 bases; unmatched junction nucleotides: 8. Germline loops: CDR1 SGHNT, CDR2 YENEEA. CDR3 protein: CASSSYFAGAYEQYF. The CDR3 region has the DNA TGTGCCAGCAGCTCCTATTTCGCGGGGGCCTACGAGCAGTACTTC.

In DNA, the CDR3 is TGTGCCAGCAGCCAGCAGGGTTCTGTCGCTTTCTTT. Residues: CASSQQGSVAFF. The gene calls are TRBV16 and TRBJ1-1; tentative D call: TRBD1 (5 bases). This CDR3 comprises 12 residues. Trimming shortened V by 3 bases and J by 11 bases, and 13 bases separated the two germline ends. Germline V gene lookup returns CDR1 KGHSY and CDR2 FQNENV.

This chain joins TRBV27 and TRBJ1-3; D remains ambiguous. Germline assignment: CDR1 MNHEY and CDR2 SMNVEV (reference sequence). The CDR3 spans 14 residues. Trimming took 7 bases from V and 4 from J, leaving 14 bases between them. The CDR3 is CASTELDEGNTIYF. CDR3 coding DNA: TGTGCCAGCACTGAGTTAGATGAGGGAAACACCATATATTTT.

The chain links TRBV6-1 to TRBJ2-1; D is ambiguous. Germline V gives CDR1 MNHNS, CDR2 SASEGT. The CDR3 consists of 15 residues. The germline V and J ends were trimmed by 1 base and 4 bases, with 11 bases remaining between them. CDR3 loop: CASSEGLFRYNEQFF. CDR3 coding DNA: TGTGCCAGCAGTGAAGGACTGTTCAGATACAATGAGCAGTTCTTC.

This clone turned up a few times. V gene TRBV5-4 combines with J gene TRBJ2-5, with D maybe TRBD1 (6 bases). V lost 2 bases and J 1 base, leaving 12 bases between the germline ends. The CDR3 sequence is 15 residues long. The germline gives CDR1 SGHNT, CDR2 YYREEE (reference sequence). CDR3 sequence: CASSFSRGSQETQYF. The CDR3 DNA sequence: TGTGCCAGCAGCTTCTCTAGGGGGAGCCAAGAGACCCAGTACTTC.

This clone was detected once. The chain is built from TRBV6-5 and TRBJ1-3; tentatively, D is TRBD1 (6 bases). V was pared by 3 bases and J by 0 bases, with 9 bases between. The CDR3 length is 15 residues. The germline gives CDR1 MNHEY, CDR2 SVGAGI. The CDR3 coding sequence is TGTGCCAGCAGTTATCGGACAGCCTCTGGAAACACCATATATTTT. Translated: CASSYRTASGNTIYF.

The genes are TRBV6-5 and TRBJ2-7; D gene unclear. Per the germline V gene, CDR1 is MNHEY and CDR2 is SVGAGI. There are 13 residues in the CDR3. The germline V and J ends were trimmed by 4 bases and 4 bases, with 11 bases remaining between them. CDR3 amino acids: CASSSSKEYEQYF. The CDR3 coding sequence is TGTGCCAGCAGTTCCAGCAAGGAATACGAGCAGTACTTC.

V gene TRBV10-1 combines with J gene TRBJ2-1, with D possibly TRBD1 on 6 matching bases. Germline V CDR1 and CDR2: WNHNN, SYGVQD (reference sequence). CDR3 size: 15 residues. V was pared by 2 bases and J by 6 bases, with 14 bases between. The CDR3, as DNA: TGCGCCAGCAGTGAGAGACAGGCCTTGGGCAATGAGCAGTTCTTC. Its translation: CASSERQALGNEQFF.

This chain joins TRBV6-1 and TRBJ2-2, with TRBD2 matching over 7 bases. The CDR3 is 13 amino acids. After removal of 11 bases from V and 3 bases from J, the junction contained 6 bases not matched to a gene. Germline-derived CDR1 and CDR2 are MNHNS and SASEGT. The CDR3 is CAGEGRYTGELFF. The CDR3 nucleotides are TGTGCCGGGGAGGGCCGGTACACCGGGGAGCTGTTTTTT.

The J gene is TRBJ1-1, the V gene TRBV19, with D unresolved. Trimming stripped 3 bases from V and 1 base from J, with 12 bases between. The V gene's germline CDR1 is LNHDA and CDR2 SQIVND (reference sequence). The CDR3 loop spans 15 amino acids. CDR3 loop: CASSIQDRGNTEAFF. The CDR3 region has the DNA TGTGCCAGTAGTATCCAAGACCGGGGGAACACTGAAGCTTTCTTT.

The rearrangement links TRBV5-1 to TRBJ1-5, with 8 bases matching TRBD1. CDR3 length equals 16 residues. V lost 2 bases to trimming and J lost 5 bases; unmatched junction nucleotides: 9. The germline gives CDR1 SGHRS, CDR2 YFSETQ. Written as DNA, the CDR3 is TGCGCCAGCAGCTTAGGACAGGGAGGGCCCGATCAGCCCCAGCATTTT. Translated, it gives CASSLGQGGPDQPQHF.

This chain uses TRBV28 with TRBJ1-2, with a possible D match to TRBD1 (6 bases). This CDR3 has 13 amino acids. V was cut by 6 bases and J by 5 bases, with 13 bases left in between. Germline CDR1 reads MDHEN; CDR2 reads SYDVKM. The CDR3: CASRSGHRYGYTF. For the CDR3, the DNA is TGTGCCAGCAGGTCGGGACACCGGTATGGCTACACCTTC.

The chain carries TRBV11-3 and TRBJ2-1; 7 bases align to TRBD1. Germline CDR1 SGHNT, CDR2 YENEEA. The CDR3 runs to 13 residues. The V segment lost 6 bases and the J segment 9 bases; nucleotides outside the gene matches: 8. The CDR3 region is CASRSTGTVEQFF. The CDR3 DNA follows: TGTGCCAGCAGGTCGACAGGGACGGTTGAGCAGTTCTTC.

CDR3 sequence reads: CASSFSGSYGYTF. As DNA, the CDR3 is TGTGCCAGCAGCTTTTCCGGGTCCTATGGCTACACCTTC. The chain combines TRBV11-2 with TRBJ1-2; D gene unclear. Trimming took 3 bases from V and 4 from J, leaving 9 bases between them. Per the germline V gene, CDR1 is SGHAT and CDR2 is FQNNGV. This CDR3 contains 13 residues. The variable domain in full, with the rest retrieved from reference TRBV11-2 and TRBJ1-2, is EAGVAQSPRYKIIEKRQSVAFWCNPISGHATLYWYQQILGQGPKLLIQFQNNGVVDDSQLPKDRFSAERLKGVDSTLKIQPAKLEDSAVYLCASSFSGSYGYTFGSGTRLTVV.

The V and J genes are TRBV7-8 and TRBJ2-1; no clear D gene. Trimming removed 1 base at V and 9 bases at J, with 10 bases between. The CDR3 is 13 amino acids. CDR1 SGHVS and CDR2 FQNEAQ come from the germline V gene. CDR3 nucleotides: TGTGCCAGCAGCTTAGGATGGGCCGGTGAGCAGTTCTTC. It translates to CASSLGWAGEQFF.

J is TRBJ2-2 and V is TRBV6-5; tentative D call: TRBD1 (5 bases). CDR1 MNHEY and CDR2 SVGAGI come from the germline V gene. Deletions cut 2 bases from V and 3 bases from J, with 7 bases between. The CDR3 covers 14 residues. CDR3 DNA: TGTGCCAGCAGTTACGACAGCTACACCGGGGAGCTGTTTTTT. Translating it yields CASSYDSYTGELFF.

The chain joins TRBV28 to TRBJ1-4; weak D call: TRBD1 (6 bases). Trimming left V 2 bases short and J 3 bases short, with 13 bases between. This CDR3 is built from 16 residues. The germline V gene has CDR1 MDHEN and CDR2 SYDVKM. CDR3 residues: CASSLQGRGSNEKLFF. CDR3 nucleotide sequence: TGTGCCAGCAGTTTACAGGGGCGGGGGTCTAATGAAAAACTGTTTTTT.

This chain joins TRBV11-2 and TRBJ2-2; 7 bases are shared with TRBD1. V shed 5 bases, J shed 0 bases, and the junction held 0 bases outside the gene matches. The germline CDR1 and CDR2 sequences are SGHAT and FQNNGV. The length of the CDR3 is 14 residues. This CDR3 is CASSTGANTGELFF. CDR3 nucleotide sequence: TGTGCCAGCAGCACAGGGGCGAACACCGGGGAGCTGTTTTTT.

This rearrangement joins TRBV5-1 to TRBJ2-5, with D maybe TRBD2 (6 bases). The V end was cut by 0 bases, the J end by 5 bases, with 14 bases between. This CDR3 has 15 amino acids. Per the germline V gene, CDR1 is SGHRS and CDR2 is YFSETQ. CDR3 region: CASSLDTSAGETQYF. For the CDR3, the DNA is TGCGCCAGCAGCTTGGACACGTCGGCGGGGGAGACCCAGTACTTC.

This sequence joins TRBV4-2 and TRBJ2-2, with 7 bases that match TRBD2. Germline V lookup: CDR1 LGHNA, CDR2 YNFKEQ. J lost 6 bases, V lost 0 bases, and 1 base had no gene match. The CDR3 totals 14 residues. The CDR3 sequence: CASSQDRGAGELFF. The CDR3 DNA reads TGTGCCAGCAGCCAAGATCGGGGGGCCGGGGAGCTGTTTTTT.

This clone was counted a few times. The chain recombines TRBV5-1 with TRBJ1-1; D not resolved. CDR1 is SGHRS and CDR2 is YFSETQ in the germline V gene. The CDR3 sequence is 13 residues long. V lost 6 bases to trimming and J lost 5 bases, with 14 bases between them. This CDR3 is CASTWTPLTEAFF. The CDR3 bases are TGCGCCAGCACCTGGACCCCTTTGACTGAAGCTTTCTTT. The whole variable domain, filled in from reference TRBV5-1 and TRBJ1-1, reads KAGVTQTPRYLIKTRGQQVTLSCSPISGHRSVSWYQQTPGQGLQFLFEYFSETQRNKGNFPGRFSGRQFSNSRSEMNVSTLELGDSALYLCASTWTPLTEAFFGQGTRLTVV.